The present T cell receptor beta chain was sequenced within a study of T cells after yellow fever vaccination. This CDR3 has 14 residues. The germline CDR1 and CDR2 sequences are DFQATT and SNEGSKA (reference sequence). With V trimmed by 6 bases and J by 4 bases, 10 bases remained unmatched. TCRdb re-derived calls from the 5' RACE reads in MiXCR, one entry per CDR3 protein. Seen here are 300,000 to 400,000 distinct CDR3 sequences, 9.5% to 12% observed once, and the top ten hold 3.3%. The chain employs TRBV20-1 and TRBJ1-2; 8 nucleotides agree with TRBD1. The material was CD4+ T cells sorted from PBMCs, obtained 45 days after the yellow fever booster vaccination. This receptor was identified in a man between 18 and 35 years old who received the YFV17D yellow fever vaccine. The CDR3 is CSAGQGSVGYGYTF. The CDR3 DNA follows: TGCAGTGCCGGACAGGGCTCAGTAGGCTATGGCTACACCTTC.